The TCR beta chain described here comes from a study of cytomegalovirus exposure and HLA in healthy donors. The CDR3 is made up of 14 amino acids. The junction had 6 bases not matched to a gene; V was cut back by 4 bases and J by 5 bases. The V gene's germline CDR1 is SGHNT and CDR2 YYREEE (reference sequence). Findings of the study overall: Rarity characterized most TCR sequences, yet some public TCRs appeared in many donors. Subsequent analysis of the roughly 120 validation repertoires found a tendency for first-cohort TCR clusters to co-occur. Among the CMV-associated chains, a few were confirmed in vitro as specific for CMV antigens.

Note on this clone: The antigen is not known.

Sequencing used immunoSEQ multiplex PCR; TCRdb keeps in-frame clones, though not all of them. The data show about 330,000 clones, approximately 90% seen once. The rearrangement uses TRBV5-4 and TRBJ2-5; the match to TRBD1 covers 9 bases. This clonotype was sampled from a young woman in good health and CMV-seronegative. The material sequenced was PBMCs. CDR3 in amino acids: CASSPQGALETQYF. The CDR3 nucleotides read TGTGCCAGCAGCCCACAGGGGGCATTGGAGACCCAGTACTTC.